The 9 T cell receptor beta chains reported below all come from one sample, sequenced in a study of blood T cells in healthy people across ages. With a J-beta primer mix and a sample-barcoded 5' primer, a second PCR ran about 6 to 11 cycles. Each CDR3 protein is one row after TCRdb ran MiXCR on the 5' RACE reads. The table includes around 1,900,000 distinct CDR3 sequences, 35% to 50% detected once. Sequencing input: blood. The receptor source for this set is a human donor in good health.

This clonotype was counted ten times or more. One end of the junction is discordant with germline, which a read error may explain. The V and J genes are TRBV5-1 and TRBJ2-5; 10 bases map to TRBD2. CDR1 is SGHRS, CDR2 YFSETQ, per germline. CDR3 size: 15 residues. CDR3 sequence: CASSLGLAGAETQYF. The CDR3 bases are TGTGCCAGCAGCTTAGGCCTAGCGGGGGCAGAGACCCAGTACTTC.

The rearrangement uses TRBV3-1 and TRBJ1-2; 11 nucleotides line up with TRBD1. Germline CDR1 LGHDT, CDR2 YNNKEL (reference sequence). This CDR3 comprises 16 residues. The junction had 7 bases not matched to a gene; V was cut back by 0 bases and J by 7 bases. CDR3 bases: TGTGCCAGCAGCCAAGAGCCGGGACAGGGGGGAGTTGGCTACACCTTC. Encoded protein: CASSQEPGQGGVGYTF. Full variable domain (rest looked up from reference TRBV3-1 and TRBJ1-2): DTAVSQTPKYLVTQMGNDKSIKCEQNLGHDTMYWYKQDSKKFLKIMFSYNNKELIINETVPNRFSPKSPDKAHLNLHINSLELGDSAVYFCASSQEPGQGGVGYTFGSGTRLTVV.

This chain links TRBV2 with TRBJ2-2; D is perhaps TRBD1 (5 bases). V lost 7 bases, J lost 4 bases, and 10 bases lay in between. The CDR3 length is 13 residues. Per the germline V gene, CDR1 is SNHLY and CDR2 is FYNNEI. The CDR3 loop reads CASTERGTGELFF. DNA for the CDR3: TGTGCCAGCACCGAAAGGGGCACCGGGGAGCTGTTTTTT.

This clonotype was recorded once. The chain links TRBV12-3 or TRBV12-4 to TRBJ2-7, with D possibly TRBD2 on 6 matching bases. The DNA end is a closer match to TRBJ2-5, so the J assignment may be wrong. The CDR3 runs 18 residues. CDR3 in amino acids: CASSMTSLAGRSGETQYF. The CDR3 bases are TGTGCCAGCAGTATGACTAGTTTGGCGGGGAGGTCCGGGGAGACCCAGTACTTC.

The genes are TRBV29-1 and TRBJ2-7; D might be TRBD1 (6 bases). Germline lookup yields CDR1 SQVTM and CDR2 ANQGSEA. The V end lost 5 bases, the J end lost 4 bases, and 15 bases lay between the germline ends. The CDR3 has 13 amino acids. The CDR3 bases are TGCAGCGTTAAGACAGGCCTACAATACGAGCAGTACTTC. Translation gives CSVKTGLQYEQYF.

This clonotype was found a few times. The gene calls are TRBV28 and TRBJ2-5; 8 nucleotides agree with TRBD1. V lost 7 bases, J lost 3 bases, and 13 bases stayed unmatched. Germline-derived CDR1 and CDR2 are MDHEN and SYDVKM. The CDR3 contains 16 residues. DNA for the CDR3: TGTGCCAGCACCCCGGTGCCGGGGACAGGAGAAGAGACCCAGTACTTC. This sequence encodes CASTPVPGTGEETQYF.

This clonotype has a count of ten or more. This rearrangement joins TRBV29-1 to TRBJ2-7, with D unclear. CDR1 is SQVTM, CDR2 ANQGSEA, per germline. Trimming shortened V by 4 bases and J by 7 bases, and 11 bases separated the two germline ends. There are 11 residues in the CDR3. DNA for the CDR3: TGCAGCGTTGGGTCTCTGGAAGAGCAGTACTTC. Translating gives CSVGSLEEQYF.

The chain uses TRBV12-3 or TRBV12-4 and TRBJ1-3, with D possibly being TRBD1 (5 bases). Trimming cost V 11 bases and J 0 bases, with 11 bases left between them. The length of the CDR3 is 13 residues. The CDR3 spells CAGGRYSGNTIYF. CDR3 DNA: TGTGCCGGGGGGAGATACTCTGGAAACACCATATATTTT.

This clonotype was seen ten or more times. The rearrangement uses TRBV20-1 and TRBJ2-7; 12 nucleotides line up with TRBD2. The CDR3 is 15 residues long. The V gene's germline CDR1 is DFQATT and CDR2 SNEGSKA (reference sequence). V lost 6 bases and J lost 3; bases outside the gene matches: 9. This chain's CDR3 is CSAHKRTSGVYEQYF. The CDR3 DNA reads TGCAGTGCCCATAAACGGACTAGCGGGGTCTACGAGCAGTACTTC.